This T cell receptor beta chain was retrieved from a study of blood T cell repertoires in COVID-19. On the study more broadly: COVID-19 samples, acute and convalescent, were from the United States, Italy and Spain.

Methods used by the authors: Reference gene primer amplification in the assay estimated nucleated cell counts. This table comes from immunoSEQ multiplex PCR, and its TCRdb copy is limited to in-frame clones, with some not included. V, J and clone size reflect that table, while D and trimming were determined from the DNA. The data contain about 210,000 clones, 75% to 90% of them singletons. The CDR3 is 15 amino acids. CDR1 is SNHLY and CDR2 is FYNNEI in the germline V gene. Trimming removed 7 bases at V and 4 bases at J, with 16 bases between. Those enrolled in Seattle joined during active infection and were followed longitudinally afterward.

The chain joins TRBV2 to TRBJ2-2; a weak D match, TRBD1 (6 bases). Sequenced: peripheral blood. The TCR sequence derives from a woman between 65 and 79 years old with COVID-19, enrolled during active disease. The CDR3 loop is CASTRAGVSTGELFF. CDR3 nucleotides: TGTGCCAGCACAAGGGCAGGGGTCAGCACCGGGGAGCTGTTTTTT.